What follows are 13 T cell receptor beta chains derived from one specimen sequenced in a study of T cell responses to AZD1222 COVID-19 vaccine. The protocol was immunoSEQ multiplex PCR, while the TCRdb copy is restricted to in-frame clones and leaves out a portion. This table holds 100,000 to 150,000 clones, 70% to 90% found once. Sequenced here: peripheral blood, sampled on day 0 of AZD1222 vaccination. The receptors here all came from an adult in good health.

The chain has TRBV28 and TRBJ1-4; the D is unclear. The CDR3 has 12 amino acids. Trimming removed 4 bases from V and 8 bases from J, with 8 bases in between. CDR1 MDHEN and CDR2 SYDVKM come from the germline V gene. In nucleotides, the CDR3 is TGTGCCAGCAGTTCGGGTCCCGAAAAACTGTTTTTT. It specifies CASSSGPEKLFF.

CDR3 nucleotide sequence: TGTGCCAGCAGTTTCCGTGTACAGTTTAGCAATCAGCCCCAGCATTTT. This encodes CASSFRVQFSNQPQHF. This chain uses TRBV28 with TRBJ1-5; D call uncertain. The CDR3 is 16 residues long. The V gene's germline CDR1 is MDHEN and CDR2 SYDVKM. Trimming left V 3 bases short and J 0 bases short, with 12 bases between.

J is TRBJ2-1 and V is TRBV7-6, with D possibly being TRBD2 (5 bases). V dropped 0 bases and J dropped 8 bases, with 11 bases sitting between them. This CDR3 has 14 amino acids. The V gene's germline CDR1 is SGHVS and CDR2 FNYEAQ. The CDR3, as DNA: TGTGCCAGCAGCTTAGCGGGAGTAGTATATGAGCAGTTCTTC. The encoded protein is CASSLAGVVYEQFF.

The CDR3 region has the DNA TGTGCCAGCAGCGTAGTTGACGGGGGGATCTCCTACGAGCAGTACTTC. It translates to CASSVVDGGISYEQYF. J is TRBJ2-7 and V is TRBV9, with 7 bases lining up with TRBD2. V shed 0 bases and J 0 bases; nucleotides not matched to a gene: 6. Germline assignment: CDR1 SGDLS and CDR2 YYNGEE. The CDR3 has 16 amino acids.

As to this clone: This sample includes further DNA sequences coding for the same CDR3. CDR3 coding DNA: TGTGCCAGCAGTTACTCTGGGGAGCAGTACTTC. Translated, it gives CASSYSGEQYF. The rearrangement uses TRBV6-5 and TRBJ2-7; D gene ambiguous. Trimming removed 0 bases from V and 7 bases from J, with 4 bases in between. Germline CDR1 MNHEY, CDR2 SVGAGI. The CDR3 is 11 residues long.

V gene TRBV20-1 combines with J gene TRBJ2-5; TRBD1 matches 7 bases. Germline CDR1 and CDR2: DFQATT and SNEGSKA (reference sequence). V shed 3 bases and J 0 bases; nucleotides not matched to a gene: 7. This CDR3 comprises 15 residues. The CDR3 loop reads CSASPPGQYQETQYF. DNA of the CDR3: TGCAGTGCTAGTCCCCCGGGACAGTACCAAGAGACCCAGTACTTC.

This chain connects TRBV28 to TRBJ2-5; no firm D call. The CDR3 has 14 residues. Per germline, CDR1 MDHEN and CDR2 SYDVKM. Between the trimmed V and J ends, which lost 8 bases and 1 base, there was a span of 14 bases. The CDR3 region has the DNA TGTGCCAGCTCCCCCCCGAGGAGCCAAGAGACCCAGTACTTC. This translates into CASSPPRSQETQYF. Filled out from reference TRBV28 and TRBJ2-5, the complete variable domain reads DVKVTQSSRYLVKRTGEKVFLECVQDMDHENMFWYRQDPGLGLRLIYFSYDVKMKEKGDIPEGYSVSREKKERFSLILESASTNQTSMYLCASSPPRSQETQYFGPGTRLLVL.

CDR3 sequence reads: CATSGGTDQPQHF. The CDR3, as DNA: TGTGCCACCAGTGGGGGCACCGATCAGCCCCAGCATTTT. The chain links TRBV24-1 to TRBJ1-5; possibly TRBD1 for D (5 bases). The CDR3 has 13 residues. V lost 5 bases and J 5 bases, leaving 9 bases between the germline ends. Germline V lookup: CDR1 KGHDR, CDR2 SFDVKD.

Written as DNA, the CDR3 is TGTGCCAGCAGCGCCGGGAACCGGTCTTCTCCCTACGAGCAGTACTTC. The encoded protein is CASSAGNRSSPYEQYF. The chain recombines TRBV5-4 with TRBJ2-7; a weak D match, TRBD2 (5 bases). Germline values: CDR1 SGHNT, CDR2 YYREEE (reference sequence). Trimming took 4 bases from V and 2 from J, leaving 19 bases between them. This CDR3 is built from 16 residues.

This chain uses TRBV24-1 with TRBJ1-1, with D possibly TRBD1 on 6 matching bases. The V and J ends lost 4 bases and 6 bases respectively, with 11 bases between them. Germline V lookup: CDR1 KGHDR, CDR2 SFDVKD. The CDR3 extends over 13 amino acids. The CDR3 protein is CATSDLDRSEAFF. In nucleotides, the CDR3 is TGTGCCACCAGTGACCTGGACAGATCTGAAGCTTTCTTT.

Comment on this clone: One junction end disagrees with the germline gene, perhaps due to a read error. Other nucleotide sequences from this sample produce the same CDR3. CDR3 DNA sequence: TGCGCCAGCAGCATTCCCTGGACAGGGGATAACGAGCAGTACTTC. It codes for CASSIPWTGDNEQYF. This sequence joins TRBV28 and TRBJ2-7, with TRBD1 matching over 9 bases. The CDR3 consists of 15 residues. Per germline, CDR1 MDHEN and CDR2 SYDVKM.

In this sample, this clone turned up once. The rearrangement uses TRBV4-3 and TRBJ1-4, with a possible D match to TRBD1 (5 bases). This CDR3 has 15 amino acids. The germline V gene has CDR1 LGHNA and CDR2 YSLEER. V was shortened by 4 bases and J by 0 bases, with 9 bases between the two germline ends. CDR3 in amino acids: CASSPTTATNEKLFF. CDR3 sequence (DNA): TGCGCCAGCAGCCCCACGACAGCAACTAATGAAAAACTGTTTTTT.

This rearrangement joins TRBV5-1 to TRBJ2-7; tentatively, D is TRBD2 (5 bases). CDR1 and CDR2 from the germline V gene are SGHRS and YFSETQ. The CDR3 runs to 14 residues. Between the trimmed V and J ends, which lost 7 bases and 0 bases, there was a span of 14 bases. The CDR3 loop is CASSIGVNSYEQYF. For the CDR3, the DNA is TGCGCCAGCTCCATCGGGGTGAACTCCTACGAGCAGTACTTC.